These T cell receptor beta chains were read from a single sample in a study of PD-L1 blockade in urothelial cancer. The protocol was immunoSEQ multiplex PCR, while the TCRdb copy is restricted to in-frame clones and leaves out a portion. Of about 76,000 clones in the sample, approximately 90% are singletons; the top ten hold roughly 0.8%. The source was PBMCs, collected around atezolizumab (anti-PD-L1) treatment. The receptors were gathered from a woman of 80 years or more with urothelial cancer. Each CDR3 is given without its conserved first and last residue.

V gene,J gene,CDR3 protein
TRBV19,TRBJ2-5,ASSRSSGRETQY
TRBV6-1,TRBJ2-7,ASSDRSQNRYEQY
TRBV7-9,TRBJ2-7,ASSLDQGAGQY
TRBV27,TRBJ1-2,ASSFSGGGYT
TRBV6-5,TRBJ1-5,ASSPTGLQPQH
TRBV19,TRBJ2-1,ASSFPAGRSYNEQF
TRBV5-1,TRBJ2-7,ASRRQVNSYEQY
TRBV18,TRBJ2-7,ASSAGVGIEQY
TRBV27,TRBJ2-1,ASSSTGLAGEVPENEQF
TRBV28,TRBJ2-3,ASSSSGGTDTQY
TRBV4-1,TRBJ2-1,ASSQDQGNNEQF
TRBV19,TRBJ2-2,ASSEGQGAANTGELF
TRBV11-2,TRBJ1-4,AGGAGVGEKLF
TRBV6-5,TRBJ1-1,ASSRDRGGTEAF
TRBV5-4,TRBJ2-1,ASSHSGGGTYNEQF
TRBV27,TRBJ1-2,ASSLQGSYGYT
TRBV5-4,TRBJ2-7,ASSLSPGTSGRSYEQY
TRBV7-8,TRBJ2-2,ASSGGQGSTGELF
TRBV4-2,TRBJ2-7,ASSPLGNDPGAYEQY
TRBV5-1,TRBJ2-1,ASSLVGGSYNEQF
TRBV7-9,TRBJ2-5,ALAFKETQY
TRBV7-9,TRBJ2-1,ASSSPGTGGFNEQF
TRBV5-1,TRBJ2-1,ASSPGQSYNEQF
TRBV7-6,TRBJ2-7,ASSFQVGSYEQY
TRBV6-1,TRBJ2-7,ASAASGTHSYEQY
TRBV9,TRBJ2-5,ASSVAGQGPLETQY
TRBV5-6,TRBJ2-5,ASSLATGSATQY
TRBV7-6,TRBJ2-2,ASSLVTSGNTGELF
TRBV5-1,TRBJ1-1,ASSQGQGRINTEAF
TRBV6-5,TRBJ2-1,ASSWDRGINNEQF
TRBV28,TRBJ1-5,ASKVPGQISNQPQH
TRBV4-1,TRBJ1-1,ASSQTRTGTEAF
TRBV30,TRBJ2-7,AWDRGQRYEQY
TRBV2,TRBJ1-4,ASSQGEGGEKLF
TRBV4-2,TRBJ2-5,ASSQDRGLETQY
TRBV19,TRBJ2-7,ASNQRTGTYHEQY
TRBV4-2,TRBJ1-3,ASSQGQGTSGNTIY
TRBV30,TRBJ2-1,AWSRTSGSYNEQF
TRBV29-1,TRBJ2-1,SGGDRTSRNEQF
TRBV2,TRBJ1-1,ASSDQGLNTEAF
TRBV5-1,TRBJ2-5,ASKLTRGGGQETQY
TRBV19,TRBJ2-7,ASSIRPLAGGTYEQY
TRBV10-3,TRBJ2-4,AISESEGAINIQY
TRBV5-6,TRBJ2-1,ASYQSGTPGNEQF
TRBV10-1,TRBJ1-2,ASSGGGTYGYT
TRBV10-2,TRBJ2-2,ASSENRASGNTGELF